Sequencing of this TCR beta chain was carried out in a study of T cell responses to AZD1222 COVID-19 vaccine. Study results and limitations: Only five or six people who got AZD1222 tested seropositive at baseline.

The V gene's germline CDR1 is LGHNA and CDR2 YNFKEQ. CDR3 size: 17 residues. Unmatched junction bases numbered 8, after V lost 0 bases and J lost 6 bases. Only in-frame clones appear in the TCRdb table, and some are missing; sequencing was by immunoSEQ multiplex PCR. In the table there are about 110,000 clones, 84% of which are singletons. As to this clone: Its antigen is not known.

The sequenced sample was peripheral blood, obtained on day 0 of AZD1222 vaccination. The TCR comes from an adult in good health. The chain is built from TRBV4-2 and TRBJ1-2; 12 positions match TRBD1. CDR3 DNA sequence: TGTGCCAGCAGCCAAGAAGGGACAGGGGGCGCCACCCATGGCTACACCTTC. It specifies CASSQEGTGGATHGYTF.